Below are 10 T cell receptor beta chains sequenced from a single sample in a study of response to subunit inactivated influenza vaccine. TCRdb re-called the RT-PCR reads with MiXCR, one entry per CDR3 protein. The sample includes 590,000 or so distinct CDR3 sequences, approximately 15% of them seen just once. Sample: PBMCs from blood, taken less than 15 days before vaccination. Receptors were obtained from a man between 45 and 60 years old who received an inactivated influenza vaccine.

In its sample, this clonotype was seen many times. V usage is TRBV4-1 and J usage is TRBJ1-4; 10 nucleotides line up with TRBD1. CDR3 length: 14 amino acids. The junction had 5 bases not matched to a gene; V was cut back by 7 bases and J by 6 bases. Germline CDR1 is MGHRA and CDR2 is YSYEKL. In nucleotides, the CDR3 is TGCGCCAGCACCAGAGACAGGGGGCATGAAAAACTGTTTTTT. Its translation is CASTRDRGHEKLFF.

This clonotype was counted at least ten times. The rearrangement links TRBV6-5 to TRBJ1-3; D gene uncertain. The CDR3 spans 14 residues. Looked up from germline, CDR1 is MNHEY and CDR2 is SVGAGI. V lost 3 bases and J lost 0, with 6 bases in between. The CDR3 DNA sequence: TGTGCCAGCAGTTATAGCCGCTCTGGAAACACCATATATTTT. Its protein is CASSYSRSGNTIYF.

This chain uses TRBV9 with TRBJ1-4, with a weak D call TRBD1 (5 bases). The CDR3 has 15 residues. Germline assignment: CDR1 SGDLS and CDR2 YYNGEE. The V end lost 0 bases, the J end lost 4 bases, and 10 bases lay between the germline ends. The chain's CDR3 is CASSVAGTHNEKLFF. The CDR3 DNA follows: TGTGCCAGCAGCGTAGCGGGGACCCATAATGAAAAACTGTTTTTT.

The V gene is TRBV10-3, the J gene TRBJ2-1; 7 bases match TRBD1. Germline V gene lookup returns CDR1 ENHRY and CDR2 SYGVKD. The CDR3 has 13 amino acids. V shed 4 bases, J shed 7 bases, and the junction held 4 bases outside the gene matches. CDR3 bases: TGTGCCATCAGTGGTTCAGGGGGAAATGAGCAGTTCTTC. Its translation: CAISGSGGNEQFF.

The J gene is TRBJ2-1, the V gene TRBV11-1, with a possible D match to TRBD2 (5 bases). V lost 5 bases, J lost 2 bases, and 13 bases lay in between. Germline CDR1 SGHAT, CDR2 FQDESV (reference sequence). The CDR3 has 15 residues. The CDR3 region has the DNA TGTGCCAGCAGCGCTCAACTGGAGGCCTACAATGAGCAGTTCTTC. Protein sequence: CASSAQLEAYNEQFF.

This clonotype was seen a few times. J is TRBJ2-7 and V is TRBV28; TRBD1 aligns across 7 bases. Trimming cost V 7 bases and J 4 bases; bases outside gene matches: 13. CDR3 length equals 15 residues. Per germline, CDR1 MDHEN and CDR2 SYDVKM. DNA of the CDR3: TGTGCCAGCACCCCTCCTCCGGGACAGCCATACGAGCAGTACTTC. It is translated as CASTPPPGQPYEQYF.

The chain is built from TRBV12-3 or TRBV12-4 and TRBJ2-7, with 7 bases identical to TRBD1. J lost 0 bases, V lost 5 bases, and 7 bases had no gene match. This CDR3 is 15 amino acids long. CDR3 residues: CASSRDSHYSYEQYF. In DNA form, the CDR3 reads TGTGCCAGCAGTCGGGACAGTCATTACTCCTACGAGCAGTACTTC.

The sample holds many counts of this clonotype. The chain carries TRBV7-6 and TRBJ2-2, with D unclear. The CDR3 runs 14 residues. Trimming removed 1 base from V and 6 bases from J, with 9 bases in between. The germline gives CDR1 SGHVS, CDR2 FNYEAQ. The CDR3 is CASSLGGDAGELFF. As DNA, the CDR3 is TGTGCCAGCAGCTTAGGGGGTGACGCCGGGGAGCTGTTTTTT. Full variable domain (rest looked up from reference TRBV7-6 and TRBJ2-2): GAGVSQSPRYKVTKRGQDVALRCDPISGHVSLYWYRQALGQGPEFLTYFNYEAQQDKSGLPNDRFSAERPEGSISTLTIQRTEQRDSAMYRCASSLGGDAGELFFGEGSRLTVL.

There are a few counts of this clonotype. This CDR3 reads CASSSEGFLFNEQFF. The CDR3 DNA is TGTGCCAGCAGCTCCGAGGGATTCTTGTTCAATGAGCAGTTCTTC. V gene TRBV7-9 combines with J gene TRBJ2-1; D possibly corresponds to TRBD2 (5 bases). The CDR3 has 15 amino acids. Trimming left V 4 bases short and J 6 bases short, with 16 bases between. Germline lookup yields CDR1 SEHNR and CDR2 FQNEAQ (reference sequence).

The genes are TRBV29-1 and TRBJ2-7, with 8 bases identical to TRBD1. The V and J ends lost 4 bases and 5 bases, in that order; junction bases with no gene match: 4. The CDR3 has 12 amino acids. Per the germline V gene, CDR1 is SQVTM and CDR2 is ANQGSEA. CDR3 sequence (DNA): TGCAGCGTTGGAGGGGACAGGAACGAGCAGTACTTC. As protein: CSVGGDRNEQYF.